The T cell receptor (beta chain) described here comes from a study of somatic mutations in cytotoxic T cells in rheumatoid arthritis. Data came from immunoSEQ multiplex PCR; TCRdb stores just in-frame clones and leaves some out. In the table there are 15,000 or so clones, about four fifths of which are singletons. V was clipped by 3 bases and J by 1 base, with 7 bases between them. Germline CDR1 and CDR2: SGHRS and YFSETQ. There are 13 residues in the CDR3. This clone came up once. Material for sequencing was CD8+ T cells sorted from blood. The TCR comes from an adult with rheumatoid arthritis. The rearrangement uses TRBV5-1 and TRBJ1-1, with unresolved D. The chain's CDR3 is CASSSSGNTEAFF. The CDR3 DNA follows: TGCGCCAGCAGCTCTTCAGGGAACACTGAAGCTTTCTTT. The full variable domain, its missing parts supplied by reference TRBV5-1 and TRBJ1-1, is KAGVTQTPRYLIKTRGQQVTLSCSPISGHRSVSWYQQTPGQGLQFLFEYFSETQRNKGNFPGRFSGRQFSNSRSEMNVSTLELGDSALYLCASSSSGNTEAFFGQGTRLTVV.